The sequence of this T cell receptor beta chain was determined in a study of identifying expanded T cells in peripheral blood. General study results and limits: Variance in clone template counts between approximately two-week samples significantly increased with total template count across all healthy donors.

The CDR3 is 12 amino acids. The V gene's germline CDR1 is GTSNPN and CDR2 SVGIG (reference sequence). The germline V and J ends were trimmed by 1 base and 2 bases, with 5 bases remaining between them. TCRdb keeps only in-frame clones here, not all; method: immunoSEQ multiplex PCR. The top ten clones hold 3% to 3.5% of a sample with 130,000 or so clones, approximately 88% of them seen once. This clone was seen a few times. Its target is unknown. Input material: blood. The chain links TRBV30 to TRBJ1-2; D unresolved. This TCR was recovered from a person between 18 and 75 years old in good health. The chain's CDR3 is CAWSDENYGYTF. The CDR3 DNA is TGTGCCTGGAGTGACGAGAACTATGGCTACACCTTC. Supplemented by reference TRBV30 and TRBJ1-2, the full variable domain reads SQTIHQWPATLVQPVGSPLSLECTVEGTSNPNLYWYRQAAGRGLQLLFYSVGIGQISSEVPQNLSASRPQDRQFILSSKKLLLSDSGFYLCAWSDENYGYTFGSGTRLTVV.